The next 30 T cell receptor beta chains were all read from a single sample in a study of tumor and adjacent non-tumor tissue in lung cancer. A modified ARM-PCR protocol with three rounds of nested PCR amplified TCRbeta. TCRdb re-analysed the multiplex PCR reads in MiXCR, keeping a single row per CDR3 protein. This sample yields 70,000 to 95,000 distinct CDR3 sequences, of which just over 75% are seen a single time; almost 40% belongs to the top ten. The template was RNA from unsorted bulk tissue. Distant lung tissue was collected more than 3 cm away from the tumor edge. Sequenced input: distant non-tumor lung tissue. These receptors were collected from a man in his sixties or seventies with non-small cell lung cancer.

Turning to this clonotype: The CDR3 carries no conserved terminal phenylalanine or tryptophan, so it likely arises from a read error. V usage is TRBV29-1 and J usage is TRBJ2-3; 9 bases align to TRBD1. The CDR3 sequence is 17 residues long. The V gene end was trimmed by 8 bases and the J gene end by 2 bases; junction bases not matched to a gene: 17. Germline CDR1 is SQVTM and CDR2 is ANQGSEA. CDR3 amino acids: CSLLLYVTGGDTDTQYS. The CDR3 DNA is TGCAGCTTACTCCTATATGTGACAGGGGGGGACACAGATACGCAGTATTCA.

Of note for this clonotype: With a much larger clone just one base away, this may be a read error. The chain is built from TRBV12-3 or TRBV12-4 and TRBJ2-1; possible D gene TRBD2, 5 bases. This CDR3 contains 13 residues. The CDR3 DNA reads as TGTGTCACTCAGAGGGTGGGATACAATGAGCAGTTCTTC. Its translation is CVTQRVGYNEQFF.

Remarks on this clonotype: An end of the junction differs from the germline gene, which may be a read error. The chain is built from TRBV12-3 or TRBV12-4 and TRBJ1-3; 9 positions match TRBD1. The CDR3 is 18 residues long. CDR3 bases: TGTGCTAGCAGTAGTCCCGGGACAGGGATCGGCTCTGGAAACTCCATATATTTT. This codes for CASSSPGTGIGSGNSIYF.

As for this clonotype: No conserved phenylalanine or tryptophan is present at the end of the CDR3, so a read error is the likely explanation. The chain couples TRBV12-3 or TRBV12-4 to TRBJ1-3, with 9 positions matching TRBD1. The CDR3 sequence is 18 residues long. The CDR3 DNA reads TGTGCAAGCAGTCGTCTCGGGACAGGGTTCGGCTCTGGAAACACCATATATTCT. Protein product: CASSRLGTGFGSGNTIYS.

Comments on this clonotype: The junction departs from the called germline gene at one end, perhaps through a read error. The J gene is TRBJ1-2, the V gene TRBV6-5; 7 bases fit TRBD1. There are 14 residues in the CDR3. The germline V gene has CDR1 MNHEY and CDR2 SVGAGI. DNA for the CDR3: TGTGCCAGCAATTACTCCGCCAGGGGGGATGACTACACCTTC. Translating gives CASNYSARGDDYTF.

The rearrangement joins TRBV19 to TRBJ2-1, with 7 bases aligning to TRBD2. The CDR3 runs 17 residues. V was pared by 0 bases and J by 0 bases, with 5 bases of the junction left unmatched. Germline loops: CDR1 LNHDA, CDR2 SQIVND (reference sequence). This CDR3 reads CASSIDRGESSYNEQFF. CDR3 in DNA: TGTGCCAGTAGTATAGATCGGGGGGAGAGCTCCTACAATGAGCAGTTCTTC.

Sample share makes this clonotype medium-sized. The chain couples TRBV6-2 or TRBV6-3 to TRBJ2-1; 8 bases fit TRBD2. The V segment lost 8 bases and the J segment 1 base; nucleotides outside the gene matches: 4. CDR1 is MNHEY and CDR2 is SVGEGT in the germline V gene. This CDR3 region has 14 residues. The CDR3 bases are TGTGCCAGCTCAGCGGGAGAGTCCTACAATGAGCAGTTCTTC. Translation gives CASSAGESYNEQFF.

On this clonotype itself: This sequence may be a read error, since a much larger clone differs from it by one base. The gene calls are TRBV5-6 and TRBJ1-2; weak D call: TRBD1 (5 bases). The CDR3 runs to 16 residues. CDR1 is SGHDT and CDR2 is YYEEEE in the germline V gene. CDR3 DNA: TGTGCCAGGAGCTCGGGACCGAACGTTGGGGACTATGGCTACACCTTC. It yields the protein CARSSGPNVGDYGYTF.

On this clonotype: One junction end does not reproduce the germline sequence, and a read error may be involved. CDR3 sequence: CNVVIHMNTEAFF. DNA of the CDR3: TGCAACGTTGTTATCCATATGAACACTGAAGCTTTCTTT. The chain joins TRBV29-1 to TRBJ1-1; D is uncertain. CDR3 length equals 13 residues. Looked up from germline, CDR1 is SQVTM and CDR2 is ANQGSEA.

At least ten counts were recorded for this clonotype. The chain is built from TRBV6-5 and TRBJ1-2; weak D call: TRBD1 (5 bases). The CDR3 sequence is 14 residues long. Looked up from germline, CDR1 is MNHEY and CDR2 is SVGAGI. Trimming shortened V by 0 bases and J by 3 bases, and 8 bases separated the two germline ends. The CDR3 loop reads CASSYSGQDYGYTF. Written as DNA, the CDR3 is TGTGCCAGCAGTTACTCGGGGCAGGACTATGGCTACACCTTC.

Comments on this clonotype: The junction does not match germline at one end; this may be a read error. The J gene is TRBJ2-1, the V gene TRBV12-3 or TRBV12-4; possible D gene TRBD2, 6 bases. The CDR3 is 17 amino acids. This chain's CDR3 is CASSLGTGEGSYIEQFF. The CDR3 coding sequence is TGTGCCAGCAGTTTGGGGACGGGAGAGGGCTCCTACATTGAGCAGTTCTTC.

This sequence joins TRBV11-2 and TRBJ2-7; 8 nucleotides line up with TRBD1. This CDR3 has 15 residues. V lost 0 bases and J lost 12; bases outside the gene matches: 13. The germline CDR1 and CDR2 sequences are SGHAT and FQNNGV. For the CDR3, the DNA is TGTGCCAGCAGCTTAGATCAGGGGGCCCCCTATGTGCTGTACTTC. Translation: CASSLDQGAPYVLYF.

About this clonotype itself: A junction end diverges from the germline sequence, so it may reflect a read error. The genes are TRBV11-3 and TRBJ2-3; possible D gene TRBD2, 5 bases. Germline values: CDR1 SGHNT, CDR2 YENEEA. The CDR3 covers 15 residues. The CDR3 nucleotides read TGTGCCAGGACCCGTCGGGAAGTAGGCACAGATACGCAGTGTTTT. This gives the protein CARTRREVGTDTQCF.

This clonotype showed up just once. The J gene is TRBJ2-1, the V gene TRBV6-5; possible D gene TRBD1, 6 bases. The CDR3 has 11 residues. V was trimmed by 0 bases and J by 13 bases, leaving 7 bases between them. From germline, CDR1 is MNHEY and CDR2 SVGAGI. The CDR3 loop reads CASSYSGGQFF. The CDR3 region has the DNA TGTGCCAGCAGTTACTCAGGGGGACAGTTCTTC.

Comment on this clonotype: Because the CDR3 is missing its conserved closing phenylalanine or tryptophan, this is likely a read error. The chain combines TRBV29-1 with TRBJ1-2, with TRBD1 matching over 7 bases. The CDR3 runs 13 residues. Looked up from germline, CDR1 is SQVTM and CDR2 is ANQGSEA. CDR3 protein: CSVGTGEFYGYTN. The CDR3 region has the DNA TGCAGCGTTGGGACAGGTGAATTCTATGGTTACACCAAC.

This clonotype was counted between two and nine times. It may be a read error: a sequence one base away is much more abundant. V and J are TRBV11-2 and TRBJ1-1; D uncertain. The CDR3 runs to 15 residues. CDR1 is SGHAT and CDR2 is FQNNGV in the germline V gene. CDR3 in DNA: TGTACCAGCAGCACCGGGCCCGCACAAAACACTGAAGCTTTCTTT. Protein product: CTSSTGPAQNTEAFF.

This clonotype was found once. Compared with germline, one end of the junction differs, possibly owing to a read error. The chain has TRBV6-1 and TRBJ1-2, with 8 bases lining up with TRBD1. The germline CDR1 and CDR2 sequences are MNHNS and SASEGT. The CDR3 length is 15 residues. The CDR3 loop is CASTARDRNGGGYSF. For the CDR3, the DNA is TGTGCCAGCACCGCCCGGGACAGGAACGGTGGTGGCTATAGCTTC.

On this clonotype itself: This may stem from a read error, because a much larger clone lies one nucleotide away. The chain couples TRBV7-9 to TRBJ2-7; D call uncertain. CDR1 is SEHNR, CDR2 FQNEAQ, per germline (reference sequence). The CDR3 sequence is 15 residues long. For the CDR3, the DNA is TGTGCCAGCAGCTCCCCCCTCGATAGTTCCTACGGGCAGTACTTC. The encoded protein is CASSSPLDSSYGQYF.

CDR3: CANSLGGGLEGNTGELFF. DNA of the CDR3: TGTGCCAACAGCCTAGGGGGGGGACTAGAGGGGAACACCGGGGAGCTGTTTTTT. The J gene is TRBJ2-2, the V gene TRBV6-5; 8 positions match TRBD2. Germline CDR1 and CDR2: MNHEY and SVGAGI. The CDR3 length is 18 residues. Trimming took 10 bases from V and 1 from J; bases not matched to a gene: 17.

The chain carries TRBV12-3 or TRBV12-4 and TRBJ2-3, with D possibly TRBD1 on 6 matching bases. This CDR3 has 14 amino acids. V was shortened by 6 bases and J by 13 bases, with 23 bases between the two germline ends. The CDR3 is CASRSGGGTDAEYF. Written as DNA, the CDR3 is TGTGCCAGCAGGAGCGGTGGGGGCACAGATGCGGAGTATTTT.

This chain joins TRBV6-2 or TRBV6-3 and TRBJ2-7; TRBD2 matches at 9 bases. The CDR3 covers 17 residues. The germline gives CDR1 MNHEY, CDR2 SVGEGT. The DNA of the CDR3 is TGTGTCAGGAGCCCAATCGAATTTAGCGGGAGCTCCTACGAGCAGTACTTC. It encodes CVRSPIEFSGSSYEQYF.

This clonotype was seen a single time. This may come from a read error, since a much larger clone is one base off. This rearrangement joins TRBV30 to TRBJ2-7, with D unresolved. The CDR3 totals 11 residues. The germline CDR1 and CDR2 sequences are GTSNPN and SVGIG (reference sequence). CDR3 DNA: TGTGCCTGGAGGGAGACTTACGAGAAGTACTTC. Translation gives CAWRETYEKYF.

A remark on this clonotype: At one end the junction does not follow the germline gene, possibly because of a read error. Here the CDR3 reads CVSSPWDSQGEQFF. The CDR3 DNA sequence: TGTGTCAGCAGTCCGTGGGACAGTCAGGGTGAGCAGTTCTTC. The chain joins TRBV27 to TRBJ2-1; 7 bases are shared with TRBD1. The CDR3 has 14 residues. Germline loops: CDR1 MNHEY, CDR2 SMNVEV (reference sequence).

This clonotype has a single count. A much larger clone lies one base from this, so it may be a read error. The chain couples TRBV5-1 to TRBJ1-2, with D possibly matching TRBD1 (5 bases). Germline values: CDR1 SGHRS, CDR2 YFSETQ. The CDR3 totals 15 residues. V lost 4 bases, J lost 0 bases, and 13 bases lay in between. This CDR3 is CASSKGQQPNYGYTF. CDR3 nucleotides: TGCGCCAGCAGCAAAGGACAACAACCTAACTATGGCTACACCTTC. The variable domain in full, with the rest retrieved from reference TRBV5-1 and TRBJ1-2, is KAGVTQTPRYLIKTRGQQVTLSCSPISGHRSVSWYQQTPGQGLQFLFEYFSETQRNKGNFPGRFSGRQFSNSRSEMNVSTLELGDSALYLCASSKGQQPNYGYTFGSGTRLTVV.

This chain uses TRBV12-5 with TRBJ2-1; TRBD2 matches 8 bases. Trimming removed 1 base from V and 13 bases from J; junction bases left unmatched: 21. The CDR3 is 18 residues long. CDR1 and CDR2 from the germline V gene are LGHNT and FRNRAP. This CDR3 is CASGLEPSGLEGVGDQFF. Here the CDR3 DNA reads TGTGCTAGTGGTTTGGAACCCTCGGGACTAGAGGGAGTCGGGGACCAGTTCTTC.

The chain joins TRBV11-3 to TRBJ1-1, with D maybe TRBD1 (5 bases). This CDR3 is 15 amino acids long. Germline assignment: CDR1 SGHNT and CDR2 YENEEA. Trimming pared 9 bases from V and 8 bases from J, leaving 25 bases between. For the CDR3, the DNA is TGTGCCAGTGGCTTAGACGGGGCTTTGACGACCGAAGCTTTCTTT. Protein: CASGLDGALTTEAFF.

Turning to this clonotype: This clone may be a read error of a much larger clone one base away. The chain joins TRBV7-9 to TRBJ1-1, with D maybe TRBD1 (6 bases). CDR3 length equals 15 residues. Germline V CDR1 and CDR2: SEHNR, FQNEAQ (reference sequence). The CDR3 loop reads CTSSLGSNRDTEAFF. The CDR3 coding sequence is TGTACCAGCAGCTTAGGTTCCAACAGGGACACTGAAGCTTTCTTT.

About this clonotype: The CDR3 does not close with the conserved phenylalanine or tryptophan, likely indicating a read error. The CDR3 DNA is TGCAGCGTTAGTTCGGGATTCAATCAGCCTCAGCATCTT. Its protein is CSVSSGFNQPQHL. This chain connects TRBV29-1 to TRBJ1-5; D gene uncertain. The CDR3 contains 13 residues. Looked up from germline, CDR1 is SQVTM and CDR2 is ANQGSEA.

This clonotype showed up just once. The chain carries TRBV11-2 and TRBJ2-3, with D maybe TRBD1 (6 bases). Trimming took 3 bases from V and 4 from J, leaving 14 bases between them. CDR3 length: 15 amino acids. The germline V gene encodes CDR1 SGHAT and CDR2 FQNNGV. The CDR3 nucleotides are TGTGCCAGCAGCTTTGAGGGTGCAGGGGCAGATACGCAGTATTTT. It is translated as CASSFEGAGADTQYF.

This clonotype was seen only a few times. Just one base apart from a much larger clone, this may be a read error. This chain links TRBV10-1 with TRBJ2-1; 7 bases align to TRBD1. CDR3 size: 15 residues. Germline V gives CDR1 WNHNN, CDR2 SYGVQD (reference sequence). The CDR3 DNA sequence: TGCGCCAGCGGTGAGTCTAGGCAGGGGGTCAAGAAGCAGTTCTTC. Amino acid sequence: CASGESRQGVKKQFF.